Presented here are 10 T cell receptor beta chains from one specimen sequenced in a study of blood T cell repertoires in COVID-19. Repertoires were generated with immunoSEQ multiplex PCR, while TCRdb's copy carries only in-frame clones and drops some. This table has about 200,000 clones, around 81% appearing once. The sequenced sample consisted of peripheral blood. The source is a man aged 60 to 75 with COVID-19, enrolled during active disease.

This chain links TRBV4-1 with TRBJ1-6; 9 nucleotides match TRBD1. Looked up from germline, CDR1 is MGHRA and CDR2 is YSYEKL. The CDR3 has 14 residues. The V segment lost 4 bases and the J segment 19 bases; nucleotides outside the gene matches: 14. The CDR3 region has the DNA TGCGCCAGCAGCCTAGTCCCAGCCGACAGGGGGTATCACTTT. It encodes CASSLVPADRGYHF.

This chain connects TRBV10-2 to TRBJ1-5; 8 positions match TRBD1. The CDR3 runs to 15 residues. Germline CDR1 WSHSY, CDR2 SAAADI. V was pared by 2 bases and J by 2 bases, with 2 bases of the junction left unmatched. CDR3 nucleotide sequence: TGCGCCAGCAGTGAGCAGACAGGGGGCAATCAGCCCCAGCATTTT. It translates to CASSEQTGGNQPQHF.

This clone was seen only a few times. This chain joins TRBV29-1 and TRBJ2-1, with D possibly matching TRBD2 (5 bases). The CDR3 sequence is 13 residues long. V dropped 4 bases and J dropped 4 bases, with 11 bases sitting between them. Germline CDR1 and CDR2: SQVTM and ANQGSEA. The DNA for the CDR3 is TGCAGCGTTGGACTTCCGGGGTACAATGAGCAGTTCTTC. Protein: CSVGLPGYNEQFF.

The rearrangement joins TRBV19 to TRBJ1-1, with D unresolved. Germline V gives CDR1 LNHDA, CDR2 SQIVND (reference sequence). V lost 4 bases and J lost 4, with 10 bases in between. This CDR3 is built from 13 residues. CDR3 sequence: CASSTVHSTEAFF. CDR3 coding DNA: TGTGCCAGTAGTACGGTCCATTCCACTGAAGCTTTCTTT.

CDR3 sequence (DNA): TGTGCCAGCAGCCAAGGACAGGCTGGTGAAAAACTGTTTTTT. It translates to CASSQGQAGEKLFF. The chain carries TRBV3-1 (or the pseudogene TRBV3-2) and TRBJ1-4, with D possibly being TRBD1 (6 bases). Trimming cost V 1 base and J 7 bases, with 10 bases left between them. CDR1 is LGHDT, CDR2 YNNKEL, per germline (reference sequence). CDR3 length equals 14 residues.

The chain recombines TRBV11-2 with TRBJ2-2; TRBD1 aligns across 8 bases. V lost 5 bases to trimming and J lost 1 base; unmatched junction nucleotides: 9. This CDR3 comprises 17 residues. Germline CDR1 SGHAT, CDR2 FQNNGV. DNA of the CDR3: TGTGCCAGCAGCCCGGGGGTCGGGACAGGGAACACCGGGGAGCTGTTTTTT. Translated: CASSPGVGTGNTGELFF.

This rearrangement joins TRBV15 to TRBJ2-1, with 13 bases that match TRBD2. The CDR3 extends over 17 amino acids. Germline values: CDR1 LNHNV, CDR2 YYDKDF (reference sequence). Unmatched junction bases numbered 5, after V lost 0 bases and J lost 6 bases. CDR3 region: CATSRDLGLAGVNEQFF. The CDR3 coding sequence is TGTGCCACCAGCAGAGATCTCGGACTAGCGGGAGTCAATGAGCAGTTCTTC.

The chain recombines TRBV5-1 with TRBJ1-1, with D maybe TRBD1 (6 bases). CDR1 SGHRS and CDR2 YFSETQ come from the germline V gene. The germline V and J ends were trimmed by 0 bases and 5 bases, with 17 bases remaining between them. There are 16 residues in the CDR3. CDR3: CASSLGPGGQTTEAFF. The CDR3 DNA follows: TGCGCCAGCAGCTTGGGTCCGGGGGGACAAACTACTGAAGCTTTCTTT.

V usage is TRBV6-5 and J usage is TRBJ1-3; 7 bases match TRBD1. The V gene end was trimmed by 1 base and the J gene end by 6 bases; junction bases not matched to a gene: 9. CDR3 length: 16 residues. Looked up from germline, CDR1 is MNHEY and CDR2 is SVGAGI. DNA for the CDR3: TGTGCCAGCAGTTACTTACAGACAGGGAAGGCAAACACCATATATTTT. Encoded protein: CASSYLQTGKANTIYF.

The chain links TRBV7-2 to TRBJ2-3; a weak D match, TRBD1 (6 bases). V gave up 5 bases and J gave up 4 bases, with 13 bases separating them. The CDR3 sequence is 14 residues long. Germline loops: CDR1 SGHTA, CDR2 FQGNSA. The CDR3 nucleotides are TGTGCCAGCAGCCCGACAGGACGAGCAGATACGCAGTATTTT. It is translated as CASSPTGRADTQYF.